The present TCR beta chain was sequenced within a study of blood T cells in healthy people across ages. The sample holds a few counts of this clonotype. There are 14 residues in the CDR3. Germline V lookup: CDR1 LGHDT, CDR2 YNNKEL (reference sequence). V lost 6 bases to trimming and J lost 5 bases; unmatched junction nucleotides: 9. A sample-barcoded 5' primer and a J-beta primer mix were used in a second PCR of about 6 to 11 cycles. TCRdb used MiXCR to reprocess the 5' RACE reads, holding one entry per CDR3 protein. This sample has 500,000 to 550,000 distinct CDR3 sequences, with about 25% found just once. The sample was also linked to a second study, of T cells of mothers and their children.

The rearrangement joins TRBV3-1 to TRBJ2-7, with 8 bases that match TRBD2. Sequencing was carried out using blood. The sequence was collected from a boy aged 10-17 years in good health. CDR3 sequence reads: CASRPAGDLHEQYF. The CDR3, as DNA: TGTGCCAGCAGGCCAGCGGGGGATCTTCACGAGCAGTACTTC.